The present entry profiles one T cell receptor (beta chain) with its context. No antigen is known for it. This CDR3 has 14 amino acids. Trimming cost V 7 bases and J 2 bases, with 14 bases left between them. CDR1 SGHVS and CDR2 FQNEAQ come from the germline V gene. Researchers ran the PCR with 60 Vbeta and 13 Jbeta primers. TCRdb's copy holds only in-frame clones and misses some; the assay was immunoSEQ multiplex PCR. The sample lists approximately 200,000 clones, under 85% occurring once. The sample originates from a study of cytomegalovirus exposure and HLA in healthy donors. Broader study findings: Presence/absence analyses rested on an assumption that sequencing depth was roughly uniform across donors.

V usage is TRBV7-8 and J usage is TRBJ1-1; D might be TRBD1 (5 bases). The sequenced sample was PBMCs. The sequence was obtained from a woman aged 18 to 35 in good health and CMV-seronegative. DNA of the CDR3: TGTGCCAGCACCCCCGGGGGGGTAAACACTGAAGCTTTCTTT. This sequence encodes CASTPGGVNTEAFF.